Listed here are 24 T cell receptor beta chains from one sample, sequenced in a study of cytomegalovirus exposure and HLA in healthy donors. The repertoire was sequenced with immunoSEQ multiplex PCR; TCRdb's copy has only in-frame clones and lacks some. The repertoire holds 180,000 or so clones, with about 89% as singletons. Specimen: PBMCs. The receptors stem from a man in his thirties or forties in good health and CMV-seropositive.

CDR3 region: CASVGDTYEQYF. The DNA for the CDR3 is TGTGCCAGCGTCGGGGACACCTACGAGCAGTACTTC. The rearrangement links TRBV7-2 to TRBJ2-7, with a tentative D call TRBD1 (6 bases). The germline gives CDR1 SGHTA, CDR2 FQGNSA. V lost 8 bases and J lost 2, with 10 bases in between. The CDR3 loop spans 12 amino acids. Full variable domain (missing parts from reference TRBV7-2 and TRBJ2-7): GAGVSQSPSNKVTEKGKDVELRCDPISGHTALYWYRQSLGQGLEFLIYFQGNSAPDKSGLPSDRFSAERTGGSVSTLTIQRTQQEDSAVYLCASVGDTYEQYFGPGTRLTVT.

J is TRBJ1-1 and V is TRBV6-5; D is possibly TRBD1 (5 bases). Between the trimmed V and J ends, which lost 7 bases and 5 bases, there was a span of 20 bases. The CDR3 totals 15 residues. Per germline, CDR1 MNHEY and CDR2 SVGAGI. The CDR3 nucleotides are TGTGCCAGCATCCCGGGGAGGGGACCGGGTACTGAAGCTTTCTTT. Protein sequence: CASIPGRGPGTEAFF.

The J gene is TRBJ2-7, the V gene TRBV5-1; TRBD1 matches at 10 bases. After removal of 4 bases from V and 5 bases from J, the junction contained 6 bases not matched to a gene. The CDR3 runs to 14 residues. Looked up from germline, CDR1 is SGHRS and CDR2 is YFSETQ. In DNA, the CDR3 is TGCGCCAGCAGCGGAGGGACAGGGGAGAACGAGCAGTACTTC. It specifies CASSGGTGENEQYF.

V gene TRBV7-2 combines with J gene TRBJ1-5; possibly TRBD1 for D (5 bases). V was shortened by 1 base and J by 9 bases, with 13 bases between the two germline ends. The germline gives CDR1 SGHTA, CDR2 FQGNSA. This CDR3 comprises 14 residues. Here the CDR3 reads CASSLGVRGAPQHF. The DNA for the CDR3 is TGTGCCAGCAGCTTAGGGGTCCGAGGGGCGCCCCAGCATTTT.

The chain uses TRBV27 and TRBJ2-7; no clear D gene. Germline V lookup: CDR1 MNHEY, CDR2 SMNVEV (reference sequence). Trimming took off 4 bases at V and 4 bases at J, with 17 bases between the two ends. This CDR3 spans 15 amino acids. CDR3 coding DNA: TGTGCCAGCAGTTCCGAACGGTCCCGGTGGTACGAGCAGTACTTC. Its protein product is CASSSERSRWYEQYF.

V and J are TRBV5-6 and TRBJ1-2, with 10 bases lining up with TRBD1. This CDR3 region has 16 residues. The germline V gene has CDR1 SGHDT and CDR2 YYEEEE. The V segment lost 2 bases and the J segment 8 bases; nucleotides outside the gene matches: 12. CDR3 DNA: TGTGCCAGCAGCTTAGGGGGGACAGGGGAGCGACAGGGCTACACCTTC. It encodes CASSLGGTGERQGYTF.

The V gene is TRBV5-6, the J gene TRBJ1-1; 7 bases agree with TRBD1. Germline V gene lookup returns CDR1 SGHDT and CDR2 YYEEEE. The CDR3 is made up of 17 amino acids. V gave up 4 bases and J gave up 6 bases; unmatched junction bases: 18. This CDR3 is CASSRGLMAEGWSEAFF. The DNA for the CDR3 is TGTGCCAGCAGCAGGGGGCTTATGGCAGAGGGATGGTCTGAAGCTTTCTTT.

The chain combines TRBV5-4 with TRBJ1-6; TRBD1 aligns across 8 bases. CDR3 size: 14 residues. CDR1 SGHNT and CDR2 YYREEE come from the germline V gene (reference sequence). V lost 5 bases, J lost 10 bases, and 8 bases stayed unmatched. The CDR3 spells CASRPGQGASPLHF. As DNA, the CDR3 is TGTGCCAGCAGGCCCGGACAGGGAGCCTCACCCCTCCACTTT.

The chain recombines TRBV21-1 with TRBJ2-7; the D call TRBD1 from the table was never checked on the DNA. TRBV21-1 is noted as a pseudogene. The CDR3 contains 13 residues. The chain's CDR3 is CASSKGPLYEQYF. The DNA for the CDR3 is TGTGCCAGCAGCAAGGGCCCTCTGTACGAGCAGTACTTC.

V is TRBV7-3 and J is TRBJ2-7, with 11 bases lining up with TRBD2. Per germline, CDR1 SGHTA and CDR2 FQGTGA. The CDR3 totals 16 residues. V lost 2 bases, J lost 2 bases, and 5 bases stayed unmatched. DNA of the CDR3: TGTGCCAGCAGCTTATTTGGGACTAGCGGAGCCTACGAGCAGTACTTC. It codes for CASSLFGTSGAYEQYF.

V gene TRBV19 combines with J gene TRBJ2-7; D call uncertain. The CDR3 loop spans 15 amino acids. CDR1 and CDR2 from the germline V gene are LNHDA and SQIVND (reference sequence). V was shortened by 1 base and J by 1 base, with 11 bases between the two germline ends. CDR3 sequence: CASSIVYGDSYEQYF. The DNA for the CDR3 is TGTGCCAGTAGTATAGTTTACGGTGATTCCTACGAGCAGTACTTC.

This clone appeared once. CDR3 nucleotides: TGTGCCAGCTCACCACAGGGGCAGGAGCCCCAGCATTTT. It yields the protein CASSPQGQEPQHF. This chain uses TRBV18 with TRBJ1-5; D might be TRBD1 (5 bases). V was pared by 1 base and J by 8 bases, with 9 bases between. CDR1 is KGHSH, CDR2 LQKENI, per germline. The length of the CDR3 is 13 residues.

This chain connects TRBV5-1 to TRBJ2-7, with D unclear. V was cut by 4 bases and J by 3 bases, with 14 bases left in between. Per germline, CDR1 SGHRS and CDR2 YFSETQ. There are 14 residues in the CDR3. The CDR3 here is CASSTDPGGYEQYF. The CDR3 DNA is TGCGCCAGCAGCACCGATCCCGGCGGCTACGAGCAGTACTTC.

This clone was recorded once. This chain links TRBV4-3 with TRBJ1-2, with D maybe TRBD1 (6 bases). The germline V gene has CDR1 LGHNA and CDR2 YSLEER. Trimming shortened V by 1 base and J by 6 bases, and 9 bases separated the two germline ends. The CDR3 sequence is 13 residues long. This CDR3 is CASSQVSGDGYTF. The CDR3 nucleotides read TGCGCCAGCAGCCAAGTATCAGGGGATGGCTACACCTTC.

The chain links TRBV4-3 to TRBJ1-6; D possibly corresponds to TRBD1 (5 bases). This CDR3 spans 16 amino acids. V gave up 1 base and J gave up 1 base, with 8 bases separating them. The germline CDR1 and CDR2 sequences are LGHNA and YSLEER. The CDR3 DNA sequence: TGCGCCAGCAGCCAAGTGAGGGGTTCCTATAATTCACCCCTCCACTTT. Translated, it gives CASSQVRGSYNSPLHF.

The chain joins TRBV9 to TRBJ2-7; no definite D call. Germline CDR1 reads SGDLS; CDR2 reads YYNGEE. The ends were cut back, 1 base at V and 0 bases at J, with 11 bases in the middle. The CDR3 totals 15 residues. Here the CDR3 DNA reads TGTGCCAGCAGCGTATCAGGCGTTCCCTCCTACGAGCAGTACTTC. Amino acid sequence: CASSVSGVPSYEQYF.

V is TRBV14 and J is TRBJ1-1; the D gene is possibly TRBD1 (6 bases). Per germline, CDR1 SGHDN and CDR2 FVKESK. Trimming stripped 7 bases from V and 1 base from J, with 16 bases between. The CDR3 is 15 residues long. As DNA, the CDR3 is TGTGCCAGCACCACGACCGGGACACCGAACACTGAAGCTTTCTTT. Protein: CASTTTGTPNTEAFF. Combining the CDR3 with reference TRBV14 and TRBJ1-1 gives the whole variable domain EAGVTQFPSHSVIEKGQTVTLRCDPISGHDNLYWYRRVMGKEIKFLLHFVKESKQDESGMPNNRFLAERTGGTYSTLKVQPAELEDSGVYFCASTTTGTPNTEAFFGQGTRLTVV.

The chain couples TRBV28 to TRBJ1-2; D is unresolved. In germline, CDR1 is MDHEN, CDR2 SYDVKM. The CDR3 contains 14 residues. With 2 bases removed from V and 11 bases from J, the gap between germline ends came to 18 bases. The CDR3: CASSLDDITLGYTF. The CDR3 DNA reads TGTGCCAGCAGTTTAGATGACATAACCCTAGGGTACACCTTC.

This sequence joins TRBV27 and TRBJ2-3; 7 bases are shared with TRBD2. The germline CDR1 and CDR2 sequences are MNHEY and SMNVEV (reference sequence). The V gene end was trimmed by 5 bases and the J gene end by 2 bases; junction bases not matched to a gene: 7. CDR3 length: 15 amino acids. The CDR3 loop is CASSTAGRNTDTQYF. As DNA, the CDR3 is TGTGCCAGCAGTACAGCGGGGAGAAACACAGATACGCAGTATTTT.

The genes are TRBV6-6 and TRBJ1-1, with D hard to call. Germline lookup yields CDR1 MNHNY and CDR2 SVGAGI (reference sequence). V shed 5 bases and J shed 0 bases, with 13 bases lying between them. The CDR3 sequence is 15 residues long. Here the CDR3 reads CASSGNGVMNTEAFF. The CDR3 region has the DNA TGTGCCAGCAGTGGGAACGGGGTGATGAACACTGAAGCTTTCTTT.

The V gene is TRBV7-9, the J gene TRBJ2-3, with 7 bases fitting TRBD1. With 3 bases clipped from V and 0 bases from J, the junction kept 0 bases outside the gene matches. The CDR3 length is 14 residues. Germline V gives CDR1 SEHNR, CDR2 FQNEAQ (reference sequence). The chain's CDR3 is CASSLTGSTDTQYF. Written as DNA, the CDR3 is TGTGCCAGCAGCTTGACAGGGAGCACAGATACGCAGTATTTT.

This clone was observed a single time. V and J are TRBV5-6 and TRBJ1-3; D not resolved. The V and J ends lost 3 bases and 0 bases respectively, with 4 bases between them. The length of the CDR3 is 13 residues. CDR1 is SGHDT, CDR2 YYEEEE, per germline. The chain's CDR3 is CASSSRSGNTIYF. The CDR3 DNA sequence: TGTGCCAGCAGCTCCCGCTCTGGAAACACCATATATTTT.

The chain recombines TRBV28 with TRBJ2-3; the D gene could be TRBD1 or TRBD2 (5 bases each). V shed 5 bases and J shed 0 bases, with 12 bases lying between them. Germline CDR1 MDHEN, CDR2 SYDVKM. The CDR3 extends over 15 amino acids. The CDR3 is CASSPFGDSTDTQYF. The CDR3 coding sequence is TGTGCCAGCAGTCCATTCGGGGACAGCACAGATACGCAGTATTTT.

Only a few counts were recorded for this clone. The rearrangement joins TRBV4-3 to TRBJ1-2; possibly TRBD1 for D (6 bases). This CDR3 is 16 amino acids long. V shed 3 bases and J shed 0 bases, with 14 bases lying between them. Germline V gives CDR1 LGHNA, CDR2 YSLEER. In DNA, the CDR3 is TGCGCCAGCAGCCACCTGAAGGGGGACGCTAACTATGGCTACACCTTC. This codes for CASSHLKGDANYGYTF.